This TCR beta chain stems from a study of control samples from healthy donors and cancer patients. The data were produced by immunoSEQ multiplex PCR, yet TCRdb's version contains in-frame clones alone and is incomplete. The profile shows about 130,000 clones, about 95% of them singletons. This clone has only one observation. Sequenced input: PBMCs. This TCR was recovered from a man in his 60s with colorectal cancer.

The CDR3 sequence: CASSVGTASNYGYTF. CDR3 coding DNA: TGTGCCAGCAGCGTAGGGACAGCTTCAAACTATGGCTACACCTTC. This rearrangement joins TRBV9 to TRBJ1-2; maybe TRBD1 (6 bases). Germline loops: CDR1 SGDLS, CDR2 YYNGEE. This CDR3 is 15 amino acids long. Trimming removed 0 bases at V and 2 bases at J, with 11 bases between.